This T cell receptor beta chain was sequenced during a study of blood T cell repertoires in COVID-19. Background on the study: Samples taken during acute and convalescent COVID-19 were collected in the United States, Italy and Spain.

The CDR3 has 15 amino acids. Looked up from germline, CDR1 is MNHEY and CDR2 is SVGEGT. Germline trimming cut 2 bases from V and 4 bases from J; bases unmatched to any gene: 7. The assay was immunoSEQ multiplex PCR, and TCRdb's table has in-frame clones only and misses some. The sample lists 100,000 or so clones; approximately 87% were seen once. The sample was peripheral blood. V usage is TRBV6-2 or TRBV6-3 and J usage is TRBJ2-7, with 8 bases aligning to TRBD1. The sequence was obtained from a human donor in a cohort sampled during active COVID-19. The CDR3 protein is CASSYRGTGVYEQYF. The CDR3 DNA follows: TGTGCCAGCAGTTACAGGGGGACAGGCGTGTACGAGCAGTACTTC.